This T cell receptor beta chain originates from a study of blood T cell repertoires in COVID-19. Germline values: CDR1 LGHNA, CDR2 YSLEER. CDR3 size: 16 residues. The V and J ends lost 1 base and 4 bases, in that order; junction bases with no gene match: 6. The table came from immunoSEQ multiplex PCR; TCRdb's copy has only in-frame clones and leaves some out. The sample shows under 200,000 clones, around 82% of them seen only once. The chain is built from TRBV4-3 and TRBJ2-2; TRBD2 matches 7 bases. Material for sequencing was PBMCs or T cells enriched from blood (not recorded which). The receptor was isolated from a woman aged 55 to 70 with acute COVID-19. DNA of the CDR3: TGCGCCAGCAGCCAAGGCCGGGGGAGGGGCACCGGGGAGCTGTTTTTT. This gives the protein CASSQGRGRGTGELFF.